This T cell receptor (beta chain) was captured in a study of T cell responses to AZD1222 COVID-19 vaccine. Study context: Recipients boosted at about 4 weeks or about 12 weeks are pooled.

Germline assignment: CDR1 MNHEY and CDR2 SMNVEV (reference sequence). This CDR3 spans 13 amino acids. V shed 6 bases and J shed 4 bases, with 10 bases lying between them. The table came from immunoSEQ multiplex PCR; TCRdb's copy has only in-frame clones and leaves some out. Of some 120,000 clones in the sample, about 92% are singletons; the top ten hold more than 2.5%. Overall study findings and caveats: Regions 160-218 and 743-854 held dominance among vaccine-associated CD4 TCRs, which spanned spike. Just a handful of AZD1222 recipients tested seropositive at baseline. The donors showed a predominance of white British ancestry and of females, with possible underestimation of clonal diversity.

This clone came up once. Its antigen remains unknown. The rearrangement joins TRBV27 to TRBJ2-4, with a possible D match to TRBD2 (6 bases). The sequence derives from an adult in good health. Here the sequenced sample was peripheral blood, taken on day 0 of AZD1222 vaccination. For the CDR3, the DNA is TGTGCCAGCAGAGGGACTGGAAAAAACATTCAGTACTTC. Amino acids: CASRGTGKNIQYF.